The rows below give T cell receptor beta chains drawn from one sample of a study of blood T cell repertoires in COVID-19. TCRdb keeps only in-frame clones here, not all; method: immunoSEQ multiplex PCR. The table lists about 200,000 clones, 81% of them singletons. What was sequenced was peripheral blood. These receptors were obtained from a woman at least 80 years old with acute or convalescent COVID-19. Each CDR3 is given with its conserved first and last residue. A D gene is named only where the DNA matches it firmly. Clone size is given for some rows only: seen once, a few or many times, or a class if the clone is expanded.

j_call: TRBJ2-5
d_call: -
v_call: TRBV15
clone_size: -
cdr3_aa: CATSSFLRQEQETQYF
cdr3_nt: TGTGCCACCAGCAGCTTCCTCCGACAGGAACAAGAGACCCAGTACTTC

j_call: TRBJ2-1
d_call: TRBD2
v_call: TRBV10-3
clone_size: -
cdr3_aa: CAISETGLAGGEQFF
cdr3_nt: TGTGCCATCAGTGAAACGGGACTAGCGGGGGGTGAGCAGTTCTTC

j_call: TRBJ2-3
d_call: -
v_call: TRBV19
clone_size: -
cdr3_aa: CASSIDPFRDTRTDTQYF
cdr3_nt: TGTGCCAGTAGTATAGACCCTTTCCGGGACACCAGGACAGATACGCAGTATTTT

j_call: TRBJ2-2
d_call: TRBD1
v_call: TRBV7-8
clone_size: -
cdr3_aa: CASSPLTGDPRTGELFF
cdr3_nt: TGTGCCAGCAGCCCCCTGACAGGGGACCCTAGAACCGGGGAGCTGTTTTTT

j_call: TRBJ2-5
d_call: TRBD2
v_call: TRBV5-1
clone_size: once
cdr3_aa: CASSSGSGRTRETQYF
cdr3_nt: TGCGCCAGCAGCTCGGGTAGCGGGAGAACTCGAGAGACCCAGTACTTC

j_call: TRBJ2-1
d_call: -
v_call: TRBV18
clone_size: -
cdr3_aa: CASSPPSRSNEQFF
cdr3_nt: TGTGCCAGCTCACCACCCTCGAGATCCAATGAGCAGTTCTTC

j_call: TRBJ1-2
d_call: -
v_call: TRBV27
clone_size: -
cdr3_aa: CASSLSGAHNYGYTF
cdr3_nt: TGTGCCAGCAGTTTATCGGGCGCACATAACTATGGCTACACCTTC

j_call: TRBJ2-5
d_call: TRBD2
v_call: TRBV19
clone_size: -
cdr3_aa: CASSIGLADQETQYF
cdr3_nt: TGTGCCAGTAGTATAGGACTAGCGGATCAAGAGACCCAGTACTTC

j_call: TRBJ1-5
d_call: -
v_call: TRBV7-8
clone_size: -
cdr3_aa: CASSSQGIGGNQPQHF
cdr3_nt: TGTGCCAGCAGCTCCCAGGGGATTGGCGGCAATCAGCCCCAGCATTTT

j_call: TRBJ2-1
d_call: TRBD1
v_call: TRBV9
clone_size: -
cdr3_aa: CASSVGQGARVNEQFF
cdr3_nt: TGTGCCAGCAGCGTCGGACAGGGGGCGCGAGTAAATGAGCAGTTCTTC

j_call: TRBJ2-7
d_call: TRBD2
v_call: TRBV29-1
clone_size: -
cdr3_aa: CSVGGLAGGYEQYF
cdr3_nt: TGCAGCGTTGGGGGTTTAGCGGGGGGTTACGAGCAGTACTTC

j_call: TRBJ1-1
d_call: -
v_call: TRBV5-1
clone_size: -
cdr3_aa: CASSPTTGNTEAFF
cdr3_nt: TGCGCCAGCAGCCCTACGACGGGGAACACTGAAGCTTTCTTT

j_call: TRBJ1-2
d_call: -
v_call: TRBV18
clone_size: -
cdr3_aa: CASSPPSTTYGYTF
cdr3_nt: TGTGCCAGCTCACCACCCTCCACAACCTATGGCTACACCTTC

j_call: TRBJ2-3
d_call: -
v_call: TRBV19
clone_size: -
cdr3_aa: CASSRQPGDTQYF
cdr3_nt: TGTGCCAGTAGTAGACAGCCCGGAGATACGCAGTATTTT

j_call: TRBJ1-1
d_call: -
v_call: TRBV21-1
clone_size: -
cdr3_aa: CASSAHREEYPRLNTEAFF
cdr3_nt: TGTGCCAGCAGCGCCCACAGGGAAGAGTACCCTAGGCTGAACACTGAAGCTTTCTTT

j_call: TRBJ2-3
d_call: TRBD2
v_call: TRBV3-1/TRBV3-2
clone_size: -
cdr3_aa: CASSQGAGGPDTQYF
cdr3_nt: TGTGCCAGCAGTCAAGGGGCGGGGGGGCCGGATACGCAGTATTTT

j_call: TRBJ1-2
d_call: -
v_call: TRBV5-4
clone_size: -
cdr3_aa: CASSPEWANYGYTF
cdr3_nt: TGTGCCAGCAGCCCGGAGTGGGCTAACTATGGCTACACCTTC

j_call: TRBJ2-5
d_call: TRBD1
v_call: TRBV19
clone_size: -
cdr3_aa: CASKGQGQETQYF
cdr3_nt: TGTGCCAGTAAAGGACAGGGCCAAGAGACCCAGTACTTC

j_call: TRBJ2-5
d_call: TRBD2
v_call: TRBV6-5
clone_size: -
cdr3_aa: CASSYSGRVGQETQYF
cdr3_nt: TGTGCCAGCAGTTACTCGGGGAGGGTCGGTCAAGAGACCCAGTACTTC

j_call: TRBJ1-6
d_call: TRBD1
v_call: TRBV3-1/TRBV3-2
clone_size: -
cdr3_aa: CASSQEWLGTQGPSAPLHF
cdr3_nt: TGTGCCAGCAGCCAAGAGTGGCTGGGCACACAGGGGCCATCGGCACCCCTCCACTTT

j_call: TRBJ2-6
d_call: -
v_call: TRBV7-3
clone_size: -
cdr3_aa: CASSESSGANVLTF
cdr3_nt: TGTGCCAGCAGCGAGAGCTCTGGGGCCAACGTCCTGACTTTC

j_call: TRBJ2-7
d_call: -
v_call: TRBV6-1
clone_size: -
cdr3_aa: CASSEAVRSYEQYF
cdr3_nt: TGTGCCAGCAGTGAAGCGGTCAGATCCTACGAGCAGTACTTC

j_call: TRBJ1-2
d_call: -
v_call: TRBV7-9
clone_size: -
cdr3_aa: CASSLYREESGYTF
cdr3_nt: TGTGCCAGCAGCCTTTACAGGGAAGAATCTGGCTACACCTTC

j_call: TRBJ2-7
d_call: -
v_call: TRBV2
clone_size: -
cdr3_aa: CASSERRTVGYEQYF
cdr3_nt: TGTGCCAGCAGTGAACGTAGGACAGTGGGGTACGAGCAGTACTTC

j_call: TRBJ2-7
d_call: TRBD1
v_call: TRBV5-5
clone_size: -
cdr3_aa: CASSQGQGLSYEQYF
cdr3_nt: TGTGCCAGCAGCCAGGGACAGGGTTTATCCTACGAGCAGTACTTC

j_call: TRBJ2-5
d_call: -
v_call: TRBV11-2
clone_size: few
cdr3_aa: CASSLVSRAETQYF
cdr3_nt: TGTGCCAGCAGCTTAGTGAGCAGGGCGGAGACCCAGTACTTC

j_call: TRBJ1-3
d_call: -
v_call: TRBV5-1
clone_size: -
cdr3_aa: CASSLSGNTIYF
cdr3_nt: TGCGCCAGCAGCTTGAGCGGAAACACCATATATTTT

j_call: TRBJ2-3
d_call: -
v_call: TRBV7-8
clone_size: -
cdr3_aa: CASSLSGDADTQYF
cdr3_nt: TGTGCCAGCAGCTTATCAGGGGACGCAGATACGCAGTATTTT

j_call: TRBJ2-7
d_call: TRBD2
v_call: TRBV6-1
clone_size: -
cdr3_aa: CASSEEATRGGPPYEQYF
cdr3_nt: TGTGCCAGCAGTGAAGAGGCGACTCGCGGGGGACCTCCTTACGAGCAGTACTTC

j_call: TRBJ1-3
d_call: TRBD1
v_call: TRBV19
clone_size: -
cdr3_aa: CASSPGQGTPNTIYF
cdr3_nt: TGTGCCAGTAGTCCGGGACAGGGGACCCCAAACACCATATATTTT

j_call: TRBJ2-1
d_call: TRBD2
v_call: TRBV11-1
clone_size: -
cdr3_aa: CASSYASGSIREQFF
cdr3_nt: TGTGCCAGCAGCTATGCTAGCGGGAGTATTCGGGAGCAGTTCTTC

j_call: TRBJ2-7
d_call: -
v_call: TRBV28
clone_size: -
cdr3_aa: CASSLSPGSSYEQYF
cdr3_nt: TGTGCCAGCAGTTTATCTCCGGGGAGCTCCTACGAGCAGTACTTC

j_call: TRBJ2-7
d_call: TRBD2
v_call: TRBV7-3
clone_size: -
cdr3_aa: CASSLMAGTSVYEQYF
cdr3_nt: TGTGCCAGCAGCTTAATGGCCGGGACTAGCGTGTACGAGCAGTACTTC

j_call: TRBJ1-3
d_call: -
v_call: TRBV9
clone_size: -
cdr3_aa: CASSVGRGERHTIYF
cdr3_nt: TGTGCCAGCAGCGTAGGCAGGGGAGAGAGACACACCATATATTTT

j_call: TRBJ2-2
d_call: TRBD2
v_call: TRBV7-3
clone_size: -
cdr3_aa: CASSPRTSANTGELFF
cdr3_nt: TGTGCCAGCAGCCCCCGGACTAGCGCAAACACCGGGGAGCTGTTTTTT

j_call: TRBJ2-7
d_call: -
v_call: TRBV10-3
clone_size: -
cdr3_aa: CAISEWAEKYEQYF
cdr3_nt: TGTGCCATCAGTGAATGGGCCGAGAAGTACGAGCAGTACTTC

j_call: TRBJ2-3
d_call: TRBD2
v_call: TRBV7-3
clone_size: -
cdr3_aa: CASSLSGSRTDTQYF
cdr3_nt: TGTGCCAGCAGCCTTAGCGGGAGCCGCACAGATACGCAGTATTTT

j_call: TRBJ2-7
d_call: TRBD2
v_call: TRBV7-9
clone_size: -
cdr3_aa: CASSLAPLSSGRAYEQYF
cdr3_nt: TGTGCCAGCAGCTTAGCCCCCCTTTCTAGCGGGAGGGCCTACGAGCAGTACTTC

j_call: TRBJ1-1
d_call: -
v_call: TRBV3-1/TRBV3-2
clone_size: -
cdr3_aa: CASSQDLWANTEAFF
cdr3_nt: TGTGCCAGCAGCCAAGATTTATGGGCGAACACTGAAGCTTTCTTT

j_call: TRBJ1-4
d_call: -
v_call: TRBV5-8
clone_size: -
cdr3_aa: CASSREQGGEEKLFF
cdr3_nt: TGTGCCAGCAGCCGGGAACAGGGCGGTGAGGAAAAACTGTTTTTT

j_call: TRBJ2-7
d_call: -
v_call: TRBV5-6
clone_size: few
cdr3_aa: CASSLEEGAGYEQYF
cdr3_nt: TGTGCCAGCAGCTTGGAGGAGGGGGCGGGGTACGAGCAGTACTTC

j_call: TRBJ2-1
d_call: -
v_call: TRBV23-1
clone_size: few
cdr3_aa: CASSGGPNGSFYNEQFF
cdr3_nt: TGCGCCAGCAGTGGAGGCCCTAACGGGAGTTTCTACAATGAGCAGTTCTTC

j_call: TRBJ2-7
d_call: -
v_call: TRBV5-6
clone_size: -
cdr3_aa: CASSFSGYEQYF
cdr3_nt: TGTGCCAGCAGCTTTTCCGGCTACGAGCAGTACTTC

j_call: TRBJ1-2
d_call: -
v_call: TRBV6-5
clone_size: -
cdr3_aa: CALARGFYGYTF
cdr3_nt: TGTGCCCTGGCACGCGGATTCTATGGCTACACCTTC

j_call: TRBJ2-3
d_call: TRBD2
v_call: TRBV4-2
clone_size: once
cdr3_aa: CASSQDRDQRLTSGRYGDTQYF
cdr3_nt: TGTGCCAGCAGCCAAGATCGCGACCAGCGACTGACTAGCGGGAGGTATGGAGATACGCAGTATTTT

j_call: TRBJ2-1
d_call: TRBD1
v_call: TRBV7-2
clone_size: -
cdr3_aa: CASSLVQGASEQFF
cdr3_nt: TGTGCCAGCAGCTTAGTACAGGGGGCGAGTGAGCAGTTCTTC

j_call: TRBJ1-2
d_call: -
v_call: TRBV6-5
clone_size: -
cdr3_aa: CASRPGNYGYTF
cdr3_nt: TGTGCCAGCAGGCCAGGGAACTATGGCTACACCTTC